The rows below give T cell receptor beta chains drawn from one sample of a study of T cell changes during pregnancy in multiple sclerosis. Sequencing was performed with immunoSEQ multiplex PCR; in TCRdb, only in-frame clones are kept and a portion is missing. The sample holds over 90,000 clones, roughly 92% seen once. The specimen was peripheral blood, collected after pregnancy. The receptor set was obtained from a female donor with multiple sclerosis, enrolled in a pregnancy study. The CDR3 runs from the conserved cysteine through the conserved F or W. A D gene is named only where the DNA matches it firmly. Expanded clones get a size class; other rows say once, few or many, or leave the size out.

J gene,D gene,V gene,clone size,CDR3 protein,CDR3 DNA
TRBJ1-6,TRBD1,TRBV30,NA,CAWSVRGQISYNSPLHF,TGTGCCTGGAGTGTTCGGGGACAGATTTCTTATAATTCACCCCTCCACTTT
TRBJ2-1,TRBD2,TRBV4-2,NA,CASSQGRGSSYNEQFF,TGTGCCAGCAGCCAAGGGCGCGGGAGCTCCTACAATGAGCAGTTCTTC
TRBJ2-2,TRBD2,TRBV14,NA,CASSQGAGATGELFF,TGTGCCAGCAGCCAAGGGGCGGGAGCTACCGGGGAGCTGTTTTTT
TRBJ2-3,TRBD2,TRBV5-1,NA,CASSLAAGGDPSTDTQYF,TGCGCCAGCAGCTTGGCAGCGGGAGGGGACCCTAGCACAGATACGCAGTATTTT
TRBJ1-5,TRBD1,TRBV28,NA,CASRATGGKQPQHF,TGTGCCAGCAGGGCGACAGGGGGCAAACAGCCCCAGCATTTT
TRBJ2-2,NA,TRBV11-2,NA,CASSLLQGTGELFF,TGTGCCAGCAGCTTATTACAGGGAACCGGGGAGCTGTTTTTT
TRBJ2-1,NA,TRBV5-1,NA,CASSLVGGNNEQFF,TGCGCCAGCAGCTTGGTCGGCGGCAACAATGAGCAGTTCTTC
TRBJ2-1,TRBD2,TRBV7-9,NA,CASSLKREGEQFF,TGTGCCAGCAGCTTAAAACGGGAGGGTGAGCAGTTCTTC
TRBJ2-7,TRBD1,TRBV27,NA,CASSPGTGGYEQYF,TGTGCCAGCAGTCCCGGGACAGGGGGCTACGAGCAGTACTTC
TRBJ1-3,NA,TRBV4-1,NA,CASSETGGNTIYF,TGCGCCAGCAGCGAGACAGGCGGAAACACCATATATTTT
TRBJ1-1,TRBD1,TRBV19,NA,CASNDRGRLSQAEAFF,TGTGCCAGTAACGACAGGGGGAGGCTTAGTCAGGCTGAAGCTTTCTTT
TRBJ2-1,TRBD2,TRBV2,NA,CASGLAGLGEQFF,TGTGCCAGCGGCCTAGCGGGATTGGGCGAGCAGTTCTTC
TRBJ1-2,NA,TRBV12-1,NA,CASAGFNYGYTF,TGTGCCAGCGCGGGTTTTAACTATGGCTACACCTTC
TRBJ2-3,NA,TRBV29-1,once,CSVPSGGIADTQYF,TGCAGCGTGCCGTCTGGGGGCATCGCAGATACGCAGTATTTT
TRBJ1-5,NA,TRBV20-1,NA,CSARIGQPQHF,TGCAGTGCTAGAATCGGTCAGCCCCAGCATTTT
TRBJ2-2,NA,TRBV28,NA,CASKTPLRTVNTGELFF,TGTGCCAGCAAAACCCCACTAAGGACAGTCAACACCGGGGAGCTGTTTTTT
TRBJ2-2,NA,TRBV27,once,CASSRAGSRFTGELFF,TGTGCCAGCAGTCGGGCGGGGAGTAGGTTCACCGGGGAGCTGTTTTTT
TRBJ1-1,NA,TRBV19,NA,CASSPGWGNTEAFF,TGTGCCAGTAGTCCAGGGTGGGGGAACACTGAAGCTTTCTTT
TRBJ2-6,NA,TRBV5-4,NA,CASSLARGSGANVLTF,TGTGCCAGCAGCTTGGCTAGAGGTTCTGGGGCCAACGTCCTGACTTTC
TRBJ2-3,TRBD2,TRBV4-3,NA,CASSQGPGGREDTQYF,TGCGCCAGCAGCCAAGGTCCCGGGGGGAGGGAAGATACGCAGTATTTT
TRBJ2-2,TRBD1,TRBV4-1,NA,CATRLSGQGTGELFF,TGCGCCACCAGATTGTCGGGACAGGGCACCGGGGAGCTGTTTTTT
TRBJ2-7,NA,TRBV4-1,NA,CASSQTSSIQPYEQYF,TGCGCCAGCAGCCAAACTAGCAGCATACAGCCCTACGAGCAGTACTTC
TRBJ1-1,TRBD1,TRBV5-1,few,CASSAIVGQLNTEAFF,TGCGCCAGCAGCGCGATTGTGGGACAGTTGAACACTGAAGCTTTCTTT
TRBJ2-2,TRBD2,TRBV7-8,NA,CASSSRTSGERKGELFF,TGTGCCAGCAGCTCCCGGACTAGCGGGGAGAGGAAGGGGGAGCTGTTTTTT
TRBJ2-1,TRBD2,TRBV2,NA,CASSEAVRTSHYNEQFF,TGTGCCAGCAGTGAGGCTGTGAGGACTAGCCATTACAATGAGCAGTTCTTC
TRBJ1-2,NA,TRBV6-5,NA,CASSYSGGSYGYTF,TGTGCCAGCAGTTACTCGGGGGGAAGCTATGGCTACACCTTC
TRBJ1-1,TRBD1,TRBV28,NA,CASSLATGGDTEAFF,TGTGCCAGCAGTTTGGCAACAGGGGGGGACACTGAAGCTTTCTTT
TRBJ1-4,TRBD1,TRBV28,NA,CASSSSGTGSNEKLFF,TGTGCCAGCAGTTCCTCCGGGACAGGGTCTAATGAAAAACTGTTTTTT
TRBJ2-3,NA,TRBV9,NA,CASSVEISENRLYF,TGTGCCAGCAGCGTAGAGATTAGCGAAAACCGCTTGTATTTT
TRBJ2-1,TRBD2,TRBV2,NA,CASYGGTSGRGYNEQFF,TGTGCCAGCTACGGGGGGACTAGCGGTCGAGGCTACAATGAGCAGTTCTTC
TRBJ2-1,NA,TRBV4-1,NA,CASSPRGLEWYEQFF,TGCGCCAGCAGCCCCCGGGGACTGGAATGGTATGAGCAGTTCTTC
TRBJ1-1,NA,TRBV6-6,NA,CASSYEGAEAFF,TGTGCCAGCAGTTACGAGGGCGCGGAGGCTTTCTTT
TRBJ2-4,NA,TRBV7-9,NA,CASSPRAKNIQYF,TGTGCCAGCAGCCCTCGAGCCAAAAACATTCAGTACTTC
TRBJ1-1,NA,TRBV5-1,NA,CASSLTGNTEAFF,TGCGCCAGCAGCTTGACAGGGAACACTGAAGCTTTCTTT
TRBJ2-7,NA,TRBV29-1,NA,CSVVRDYEQYF,TGCAGCGTTGTTCGGGACTACGAGCAGTACTTC
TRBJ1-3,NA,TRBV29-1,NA,CSVDIGNTIYF,TGCAGCGTTGATATCGGAAACACCATATATTTT
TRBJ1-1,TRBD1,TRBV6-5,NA,CASSYRGGGFLTEAFF,TGTGCCAGCAGTTATCGAGGGGGCGGTTTCCTCACTGAAGCTTTCTTT
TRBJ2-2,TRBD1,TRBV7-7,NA,CASSLAGQVNTGELFF,TGTGCCAGCAGCTTAGCTGGACAGGTTAACACCGGGGAGCTGTTTTTT